This TCR beta chain originates from a study of blood T cell repertoires in COVID-19. Across the whole study: Samples representing acute and convalescent COVID-19 were sourced from the United States, Italy and Spain. PBMCs, B-cell-depleted T cells, or T cells provided the cDNA or gDNA that made up the material.

Per the original methods: It was from reference gene primer amplification that nucleated cell counts were estimated. TCRdb's table, derived via immunoSEQ multiplex PCR, lists solely in-frame clones and lacks some. For V, J and clone size, that table is used; D and trimming come from the DNA. The sample yields 130,000 to 150,000 clones, 88% seen once. Material: peripheral blood. This receptor was taken from a man in his 70s with acute or convalescent COVID-19.

CDR3 sequence: CASSYSGTQGNTIYF. The CDR3 DNA follows: TGTGCCAGCAGTTACTCCGGGACACAGGGAAACACCATATATTTT. The chain links TRBV6-5 to TRBJ1-3, with D perhaps TRBD1 (6 bases). V lost 0 bases and J lost 4, with 10 bases in between. This CDR3 region has 15 residues. CDR1 MNHEY and CDR2 SVGAGI come from the germline V gene.